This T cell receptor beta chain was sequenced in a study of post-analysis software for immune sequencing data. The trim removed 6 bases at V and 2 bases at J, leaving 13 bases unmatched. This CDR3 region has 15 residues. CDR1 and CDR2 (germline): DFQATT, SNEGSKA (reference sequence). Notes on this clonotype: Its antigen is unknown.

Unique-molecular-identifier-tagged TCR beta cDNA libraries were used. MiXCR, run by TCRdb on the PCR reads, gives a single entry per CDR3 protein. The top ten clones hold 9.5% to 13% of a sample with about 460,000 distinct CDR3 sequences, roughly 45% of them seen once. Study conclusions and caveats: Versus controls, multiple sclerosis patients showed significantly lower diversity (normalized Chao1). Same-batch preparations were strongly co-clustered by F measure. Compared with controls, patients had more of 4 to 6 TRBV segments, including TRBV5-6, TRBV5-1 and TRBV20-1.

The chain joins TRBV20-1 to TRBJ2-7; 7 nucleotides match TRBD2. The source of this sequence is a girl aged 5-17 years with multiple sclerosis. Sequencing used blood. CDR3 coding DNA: TGCAGTGCCGCTGGGGGGGGAGGGCCGACCTACGAGCAGTACTTC. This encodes CSAAGGGGPTYEQYF.